The clone carrying this T cell receptor beta chain has a handful of counts. The data stem from a study of blood T cell repertoires in COVID-19. Study details: The United States, Italy and Spain provided the acute and convalescent COVID-19 samples. From T cells, B-cell-depleted T cells, or PBMCs came the material, which was cDNA or gDNA.

The germline V gene has CDR1 MNHEY and CDR2 SVGAGI. This CDR3 has 13 residues. The trim removed 6 bases at V and 8 bases at J, leaving 6 bases unmatched. As originally analysed: Nucleated cell number was recorded as an estimate derived from reference gene primer amplification. Assay: immunoSEQ multiplex PCR; the TCRdb copy retains only in-frame clones and omits some. From that table come the V and J calls and clone size; the DNA was used to work out D and trimming. This sample has a few hundred thousand clones, with approximately 82% found just once. The chain joins TRBV6-5 to TRBJ1-3, with TRBD1 identical over 8 bases. This TCR derives from a human donor in a cohort sampled during active COVID-19. Sequenced input: peripheral blood. This CDR3 is CASSNRGGDTIYF. The DNA for the CDR3 is TGTGCCAGCAGCAACAGGGGGGGGGACACCATATATTTT.